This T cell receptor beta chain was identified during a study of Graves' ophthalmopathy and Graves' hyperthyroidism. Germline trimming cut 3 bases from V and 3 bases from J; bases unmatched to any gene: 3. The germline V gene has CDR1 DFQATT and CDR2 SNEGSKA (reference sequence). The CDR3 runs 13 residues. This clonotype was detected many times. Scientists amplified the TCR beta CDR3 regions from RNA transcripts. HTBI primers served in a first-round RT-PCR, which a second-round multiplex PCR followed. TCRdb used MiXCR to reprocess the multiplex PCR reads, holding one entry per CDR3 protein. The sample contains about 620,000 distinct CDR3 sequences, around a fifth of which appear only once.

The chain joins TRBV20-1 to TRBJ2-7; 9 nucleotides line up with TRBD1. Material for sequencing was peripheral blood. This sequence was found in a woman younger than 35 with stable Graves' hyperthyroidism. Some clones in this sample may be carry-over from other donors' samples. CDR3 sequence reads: CSASKGQGYEQYF. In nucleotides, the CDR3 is TGCAGTGCTAGTAAGGGACAGGGCTACGAGCAGTACTTC.